Listed here are 9 T cell receptor beta chains from one sample, sequenced in a study of cytomegalovirus exposure and HLA in healthy donors. Vbeta (60) and Jbeta (13) primers were used in the PCR. TCRdb's table, derived via immunoSEQ multiplex PCR, lists solely in-frame clones and lacks some. The sample includes roughly 110,000 clones, roughly 85% of them seen just once. The sequenced sample consisted of PBMCs. These receptors were taken from a man in his thirties or forties in good health and CMV-seropositive.

The chain combines TRBV19 with TRBJ1-2; D is unclear. Trimming stripped 4 bases from V and 8 bases from J, with 11 bases between. CDR3 length: 12 residues. In germline, CDR1 is LNHDA, CDR2 SQIVND (reference sequence). The CDR3 coding sequence is TGTGCCAGTAGTAGCGGGTCACGCGGCTACACCTTC. Its translation is CASSSGSRGYTF.

V and J are TRBV4-2 and TRBJ2-7, with D possibly TRBD1 on 6 matching bases. Per germline, CDR1 LGHNA and CDR2 YNFKEQ. This CDR3 region has 15 residues. Between the trimmed V and J ends, which lost 0 bases and 5 bases, there was a span of 14 bases. CDR3 residues: CASSQDTNRVDEQYF. CDR3 nucleotide sequence: TGTGCCAGCAGCCAAGATACGAACAGGGTGGACGAGCAGTACTTC.

The rearrangement links TRBV27 to TRBJ1-3; D is possibly TRBD1 (5 bases). V was clipped by 0 bases and J by 4 bases, with 7 bases between them. Germline CDR1 reads MNHEY; CDR2 reads SMNVEV (reference sequence). The CDR3 has 14 amino acids. CDR3 protein: CASSLSPGGNTIYF. DNA of the CDR3: TGTGCCAGCAGTTTATCCCCAGGGGGAAACACCATATATTTT.

The rearrangement links TRBV7-9 to TRBJ2-1; 7 positions match TRBD2. CDR1 and CDR2 (germline): SEHNR, FQNEAQ (reference sequence). The length of the CDR3 is 14 residues. The trim removed 8 bases at V and 7 bases at J, leaving 11 bases unmatched. The CDR3 DNA follows: TGTGCCAGCCGGTGGGAGGGCCCATTAAATGAGCAGTTCTTC. This encodes CASRWEGPLNEQFF.

In this sample, this clone turned up once. V usage is TRBV7-9 and J usage is TRBJ2-3, with 7 bases lining up with TRBD1. The germline V gene has CDR1 SEHNR and CDR2 FQNEAQ (reference sequence). Trimming removed 0 bases from V and 7 bases from J; junction bases left unmatched: 4. The CDR3 is 14 residues long. DNA of the CDR3: TGTGCCAGCAGCTTAGCAGAGACAGGGTATACGCAGTATTTT. Protein product: CASSLAETGYTQYF.

The chain joins TRBV28 to TRBJ2-3; possible D gene TRBD2, 6 bases. CDR1 and CDR2 (germline): MDHEN, SYDVKM. V shed 3 bases and J shed 2 bases, with 9 bases lying between them. The CDR3 spans 14 residues. Here the CDR3 reads CASSFRTNTDTQYF. DNA of the CDR3: TGTGCCAGCAGTTTCCGGACTAACACAGATACGCAGTATTTT.

As regards this clone: The same CDR3 arises from other DNA sequences in this sample as well. This sequence joins TRBV9 and TRBJ1-2, with D perhaps TRBD1 (6 bases). The V and J ends lost 7 bases and 8 bases respectively, with 18 bases between them. This CDR3 is built from 13 residues. Germline-derived CDR1 and CDR2 are SGDLS and YYNGEE. The CDR3 loop is CASGHRGGDGYTF. CDR3 in DNA: TGTGCCAGCGGACACAGAGGGGGGGACGGCTACACCTTC.

The rearrangement links TRBV30 to TRBJ2-2; maybe TRBD2 (6 bases). This CDR3 spans 14 amino acids. The V end was cut by 7 bases, the J end by 4 bases, with 16 bases between. CDR1 is GTSNPN, CDR2 SVGIG, per germline (reference sequence). The CDR3 sequence: CASYSPEGTGELFF. The CDR3 DNA is TGTGCCTCATACAGTCCGGAGGGCACCGGGGAGCTGTTTTTT.

This clone was detected a few times. The V call is TRBV5-1, the J call TRBJ2-2; D might be TRBD1 (5 bases). Between the trimmed V and J ends, which lost 0 bases and 1 base, there was a span of 7 bases. CDR1 is SGHRS and CDR2 is YFSETQ in the germline V gene. CDR3 size: 15 residues. The CDR3 region is CASSLDRLNTGELFF. For the CDR3, the DNA is TGCGCCAGCAGCTTGGACAGGCTGAACACCGGGGAGCTGTTTTTT.